This entry lists 24 T cell receptor beta chains sequenced from one sample in a study of cytomegalovirus exposure and HLA in healthy donors listed by TCRdb under 2017. Library preparation was by the immunoSEQ multiplex PCR assay. A mixture of 60 forward primers for TCR Vbeta segments and 13 reverse primers for TCR Jbeta segments was used in the multiplex PCR. The source is immuneACCESS, and TCRdb retained only in-frame sequences with V and J called. Part of the clones is not carried over; for the studies checked, unresolved V genes explain less than half of this, and the remainder is unexplained. The sample records over 150,000 clones, approximately 73% of which are singletons. Approximately 1.5% of the sample is held by the ten biggest clonotypes. Source material: PBMCs. The receptor set was obtained from a man in his fifties in good health and CMV-seronegative.

V gene TRBV7-2 combines with J gene TRBJ2-1; a weak D match, TRBD2 (6 bases). The germline V gene encodes CDR1 SGHTA and CDR2 FQGNSA. Trimming stripped 3 bases from V and 4 bases from J, with 13 bases between. This CDR3 region has 15 residues. The DNA of the CDR3 is TGTGCCAGCAGCTTCCTGGACTACCTTTACAATGAGCAGTTCTTC. Encoded protein: CASSFLDYLYNEQFF.

This rearrangement joins TRBV10-1 to TRBJ2-3; D gene uncertain. Deletions cut 4 bases from V and 0 bases from J, with 8 bases between. Germline CDR1 reads WNHNN; CDR2 reads SYGVQD (reference sequence). The CDR3 spans 14 residues. CDR3 amino acids: CASSGGGSTDTQYF. CDR3 DNA sequence: TGCGCCAGCAGTGGTGGCGGTAGCACAGATACGCAGTATTTT.

J is TRBJ1-5 and V is TRBV27, with D possibly matching TRBD1 (5 bases). CDR1 is MNHEY and CDR2 is SMNVEV in the germline V gene (reference sequence). The CDR3 runs to 14 residues. V dropped 2 bases and J dropped 6 bases, with 11 bases sitting between them. CDR3 amino acids: CASSLVGPGQPQHF. The CDR3 coding sequence is TGTGCCAGCAGTTTAGTGGGGCCTGGTCAGCCCCAGCATTTT.

The chain links TRBV9 to TRBJ2-3; TRBD2 aligns across 11 bases. V trimming: 2 bases; J trimming: 5 bases; junction bases outside the gene matches: 7. The V gene's germline CDR1 is SGDLS and CDR2 YYNGEE. This CDR3 region has 16 residues. The CDR3: CASSVGTSGNRDTQYF. CDR3 nucleotide sequence: TGTGCCAGCAGCGTGGGGACTAGCGGAAACCGAGATACGCAGTATTTT.

The rearrangement uses TRBV11-3 and TRBJ2-3; D possibly corresponds to TRBD2 (6 bases). The germline gives CDR1 SGHNT, CDR2 YENEEA. V dropped 5 bases and J dropped 0 bases, with 9 bases sitting between them. This CDR3 has 14 residues. CDR3: CASSRGTSTDTQYF. CDR3 coding DNA: TGTGCCAGCAGCCGCGGGACTAGCACAGATACGCAGTATTTT. The full variable domain, with the rest looked up from reference TRBV11-3 and TRBJ2-3, is EAGVVQSPRYKIIEKKQPVAFWCNPISGHNTLYWYLQNLGQGPELLIRYENEEAVDDSQLPKDRFSAERLKGVDSTLKIQPAELGDSAVYLCASSRGTSTDTQYFGPGTRLTVL.

Of note for this clone: With a much larger clone just one base away, this may be a read error. The rearrangement links TRBV27 to TRBJ2-7; TRBD1 matches 7 bases. The CDR3 length is 13 residues. Germline CDR1 is MNHEY and CDR2 is SMNVEV (reference sequence). The V gene end was trimmed by 6 bases and the J gene end by 1 base; junction bases not matched to a gene: 3. The CDR3 protein is CASSLTGSYEQYF. CDR3 in DNA: TGTGCCAGCAGCTTGACAGGGTCCTACGAGCAGTACTTC.

This clone appeared a single time. This sample also contains other DNA sequences that code for the same CDR3. The V gene is TRBV2, the J gene TRBJ1-2, with 9 bases identical to TRBD1. The CDR3 length is 14 residues. Germline V gene data show CDR1 as SNHLY and CDR2 as FYNNEI. Germline trimming cut 6 bases from V and 2 bases from J; bases unmatched to any gene: 4. In DNA form, the CDR3 reads TGTGCCAGCAGCGGACAGGGGTCAAACTATGGCTACACCTTC. As protein: CASSGQGSNYGYTF.

This clone showed up just a few times. V usage is TRBV7-8 and J usage is TRBJ1-1, with a tentative D call TRBD1 (5 bases). CDR1 is SGHVS and CDR2 is FQNEAQ in the germline V gene. Trimming left V 3 bases short and J 0 bases short, with 8 bases between. The CDR3 totals 14 residues. CDR3 protein: CASSLRDLNTEAFF. The CDR3 DNA follows: TGTGCCAGCAGCTTGCGGGACCTGAACACTGAAGCTTTCTTT.

The chain carries TRBV7-8 and TRBJ1-1, with D possibly being TRBD1 (6 bases). The CDR3 runs 14 residues. V was pared by 4 bases and J by 3 bases, with 12 bases between. The V gene's germline CDR1 is SGHVS and CDR2 FQNEAQ. CDR3 amino acids: CASSWTDGYTEAFF. CDR3 nucleotide sequence: TGTGCCAGCAGCTGGACAGACGGGTACACTGAAGCTTTCTTT.

In its sample, this clone was seen a few times. The chain links TRBV5-1 to TRBJ1-2; D is possibly TRBD1 (5 bases). The V gene's germline CDR1 is SGHRS and CDR2 YFSETQ. Trimming stripped 6 bases from V and 3 bases from J, with 12 bases between. This CDR3 comprises 13 residues. The CDR3 region is CASTLGGYYGYTF. In DNA, the CDR3 is TGCGCCAGCACCCTGGGGGGGTACTATGGCTACACCTTC.

The chain joins TRBV10-2 to TRBJ1-1; D is ambiguous. Trimming took off 8 bases at V and 10 bases at J, with 17 bases between the two ends. Germline CDR1 and CDR2: WSHSY and SAAADI. The CDR3 sequence is 12 residues long. Written as DNA, the CDR3 is TGCGCCAGCCTTCACACAACTATAGGAGCTTTCTTT. It encodes CASLHTTIGAFF.

This rearrangement joins TRBV19 to TRBJ1-1; the match to TRBD1 covers 7 bases. CDR3 length: 15 residues. V trimming: 4 bases; J trimming: 4 bases; junction bases outside the gene matches: 9. Per germline, CDR1 LNHDA and CDR2 SQIVND (reference sequence). The CDR3 here is CASSTDREESTEAFF. CDR3 nucleotides: TGTGCCAGTAGTACAGACAGGGAGGAGAGCACTGAAGCTTTCTTT.

The table lists this clone with a few counts. The CDR3 DNA is TGCGCCAGCAGCCAAGATCGCGACTGGAACACTGAAGCTTTCTTT. This codes for CASSQDRDWNTEAFF. This chain joins TRBV4-3 and TRBJ1-1; D unclear. CDR1 and CDR2 (germline): LGHNA, YSLEER. The V end was cut by 0 bases, the J end by 1 base, with 9 bases between. The CDR3 totals 15 residues.

This clone has only a few counts. V is TRBV28 and J is TRBJ2-1; 7 nucleotides match TRBD1. Germline V lookup: CDR1 MDHEN, CDR2 SYDVKM. The CDR3 contains 13 residues. Trimming took 6 bases from V and 9 from J; bases not matched to a gene: 8. Here the CDR3 DNA reads TGTGCCAGCAGACCCACAGGGGAGAGTGAGCAGTTCTTC. Its translation: CASRPTGESEQFF. The complete variable domain, with remaining parts taken from reference TRBV28 and TRBJ2-1, reads DVKVTQSSRYLVKRTGEKVFLECVQDMDHENMFWYRQDPGLGLRLIYFSYDVKMKEKGDIPEGYSVSREKKERFSLILESASTNQTSMYLCASRPTGESEQFFGPGTRLTVL.

The rearrangement uses TRBV5-1 and TRBJ1-1, with a possible D match to TRBD1 (5 bases). This CDR3 is built from 16 residues. The ends were cut back, 0 bases at V and 0 bases at J, with 12 bases in the middle. CDR1 is SGHRS and CDR2 is YFSETQ in the germline V gene. The CDR3 DNA sequence: TGCGCCAGCAGCTTGGAAGGGGCACAGATGAACACTGAAGCTTTCTTT. It is translated as CASSLEGAQMNTEAFF.

The rearrangement links TRBV10-3 to TRBJ1-1, with 10 bases that match TRBD1. This CDR3 comprises 15 residues. Germline V lookup: CDR1 ENHRY, CDR2 SYGVKD. After removal of 6 bases from V and 9 bases from J, the junction contained 13 bases not matched to a gene. The CDR3 region has the DNA TGTGCCATCAGACCTATAGGGACAGGGGATCAAAAAGCTTTCTTT. As protein: CAIRPIGTGDQKAFF.

This clone appeared a few times. V gene TRBV6-5 combines with J gene TRBJ1-5; 9 bases map to TRBD1. The V gene end was trimmed by 4 bases and the J gene end by 8 bases; junction bases not matched to a gene: 3. Germline loops: CDR1 MNHEY, CDR2 SVGAGI. The CDR3 length is 13 residues. The CDR3 sequence is CASSSTGGKPQHF. CDR3 DNA: TGTGCCAGCAGTTCGACAGGGGGAAAGCCCCAGCATTTT.

CDR3 in DNA: TGTGCCAGCAGCTTAGGAGGGATCGGATCACCCCTCCACTTT. Residues: CASSLGGIGSPLHF. This sequence joins TRBV7-2 and TRBJ1-6; no clear D. This CDR3 has 14 amino acids. CDR1 is SGHTA, CDR2 FQGNSA, per germline. V lost 1 base, J lost 10 bases, and 11 bases lay in between.

The rearrangement uses TRBV5-1 and TRBJ2-5; 10 nucleotides align to TRBD1. With 0 bases clipped from V and 1 base from J, the junction kept 0 bases outside the gene matches. The germline gives CDR1 SGHRS, CDR2 YFSETQ. This CDR3 is built from 15 residues. The CDR3 is CASSLGTGGQETQYF. CDR3 nucleotides: TGCGCCAGCAGCTTGGGGACAGGGGGCCAAGAGACCCAGTACTTC.

V usage is TRBV20-1 and J usage is TRBJ1-1; D is uncertain. Looked up from germline, CDR1 is DFQATT and CDR2 is SNEGSKA (reference sequence). The CDR3 has 10 amino acids. V was pared by 5 bases and J by 5 bases, with 6 bases between. Written as DNA, the CDR3 is TGCAGTGCTGCCCGGACTGAAGCTTTCTTT. It encodes CSAARTEAFF.

J is TRBJ2-1 and V is TRBV4-2, with unresolved D. This CDR3 is built from 15 residues. Per the germline V gene, CDR1 is LGHNA and CDR2 is YNFKEQ. Trimming took off 1 base at V and 0 bases at J, with 7 bases between the two ends. This CDR3 reads CASSQAKSSYNEQFF. The CDR3 nucleotides are TGTGCCAGCAGCCAAGCAAAGAGCTCCTACAATGAGCAGTTCTTC.

This clone was counted between two and nine times. This chain joins TRBV27 and TRBJ2-6, with D possibly being TRBD1 (6 bases). CDR3 length equals 18 residues. Germline V gives CDR1 MNHEY, CDR2 SMNVEV (reference sequence). V lost 6 bases and J lost 0, with 18 bases in between. The CDR3 is CASRNRESQLSGANVLTF. Here the CDR3 DNA reads TGTGCCAGCAGGAACAGGGAGAGTCAGCTCTCTGGGGCCAACGTCCTGACTTTC.

This clone was seen only a few times. The V and J genes are TRBV25-1 and TRBJ1-1; a weak D match, TRBD1 (6 bases). Trimming removed 0 bases at V and 5 bases at J, with 22 bases between. Germline V CDR1 and CDR2: MGHDK, SYGVNS. CDR3 length: 18 amino acids. The CDR3 DNA sequence: TGTGCCAGCAGTGAATATGACCCCCCCCAGGGGCGAGAGACTGAAGCTTTCTTT. As protein: CASSEYDPPQGRETEAFF.

The chain combines TRBV9 with TRBJ2-1, with 8 nucleotides matching TRBD1. This CDR3 comprises 15 residues. The germline gives CDR1 SGDLS, CDR2 YYNGEE. J gave up 8 bases and V 0 bases, and 7 bases lay outside the gene matches. The CDR3 is CASSVAPDRAHEQFF. The CDR3, as DNA: TGTGCCAGCAGCGTAGCCCCGGACAGGGCCCATGAGCAGTTCTTC.